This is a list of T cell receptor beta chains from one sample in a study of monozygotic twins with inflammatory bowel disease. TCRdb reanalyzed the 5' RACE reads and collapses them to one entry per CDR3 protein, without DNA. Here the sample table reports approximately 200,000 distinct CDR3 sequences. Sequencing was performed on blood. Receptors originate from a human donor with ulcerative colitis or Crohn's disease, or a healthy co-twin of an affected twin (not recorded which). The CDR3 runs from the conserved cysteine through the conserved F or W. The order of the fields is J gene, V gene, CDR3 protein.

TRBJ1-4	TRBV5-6	CASSFDQTNEKLFF
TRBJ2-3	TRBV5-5	CASSSWSRSGDTQYF
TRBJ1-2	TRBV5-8	CASSLHRGYGYTF
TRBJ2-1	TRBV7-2	CASSALAGPSYNEQFF
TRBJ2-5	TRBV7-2	CASSTSITGGLRETQYF
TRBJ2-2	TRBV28	CASSPRRLAGGYTGELFF
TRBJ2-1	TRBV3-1	CASSSSGLYNEQFF
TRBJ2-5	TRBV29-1	CSAMAWGEETQYF
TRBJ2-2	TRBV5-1	CASSLGQGDTGELFF
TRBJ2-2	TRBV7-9	CASSAVQGAAGELFF